The next 32 T cell receptor beta chains were all read from a single sample in a study of T cell responses to AZD1222 COVID-19 vaccine. TCRdb's table, derived via immunoSEQ multiplex PCR, lists solely in-frame clones and lacks some. The data show 90,000 to 150,000 clones, with approximately 88% seen just once and more than 3% held by the top ten. This material consisted of peripheral blood, taken on day 0 of AZD1222 vaccination. The receptor source for this set is an adult in good health.

This clone came up once. The chain combines TRBV19 with TRBJ1-6; unclear D gene. V dropped 3 bases and J dropped 9 bases, with 18 bases sitting between them. CDR1 LNHDA and CDR2 SQIVND come from the germline V gene (reference sequence). The CDR3 sequence is 16 residues long. The CDR3 coding sequence is TGTGCCAGTAGTATTCCGGCAGGAACTCGAGGTTCACCCCTCCACTTT. Its translation is CASSIPAGTRGSPLHF.

The genes are TRBV5-5 and TRBJ1-1; the D gene is possibly TRBD1 (5 bases). Germline values: CDR1 SGHKS, CDR2 YYEKEE (reference sequence). This CDR3 spans 17 amino acids. Trimming pared 4 bases from V and 7 bases from J, leaving 26 bases between. As DNA, the CDR3 is TGTGCCAGCAGCGTACCGACCGGGACCGCGATAAGAGGTGAAGCTTTCTTT. Encoded protein: CASSVPTGTAIRGEAFF.

V is TRBV29-1 and J is TRBJ1-5, with 9 bases lining up with TRBD1. Germline V gene data show CDR1 as SQVTM and CDR2 as ANQGSEA. V was pared by 6 bases and J by 1 base, with 7 bases of the junction left unmatched. This CDR3 spans 15 amino acids. CDR3 bases: TGCAGCGTAACGGACAGGGGATACAGCAATCAGCCCCAGCATTTT. Amino acid sequence: CSVTDRGYSNQPQHF.

This chain uses TRBV7-9 with TRBJ2-5; 10 nucleotides align to TRBD2. The CDR3 is made up of 14 amino acids. The germline V gene has CDR1 SEHNR and CDR2 FQNEAQ (reference sequence). V trimming: 6 bases; J trimming: 7 bases; junction bases outside the gene matches: 8. Here the CDR3 reads CASSTTSGVGTQYF. CDR3 bases: TGTGCCAGCAGTACAACTAGCGGGGTCGGGACCCAGTACTTC.

V gene TRBV7-9 combines with J gene TRBJ2-2; D uncertain. The CDR3 is 13 amino acids. Germline values: CDR1 SEHNR, CDR2 FQNEAQ (reference sequence). Trimming took off 0 bases at V and 7 bases at J, with 6 bases between the two ends. CDR3 coding DNA: TGTGCCAGCAGCTTAGCGGAAAGCGGGGAGCTGTTTTTT. This translates into CASSLAESGELFF.

The genes are TRBV6-5 and TRBJ2-7; D perhaps matches TRBD1 (5 bases). Trimming cost V 2 bases and J 3 bases, with 11 bases left between them. This CDR3 has 14 amino acids. Germline V gene data show CDR1 as MNHEY and CDR2 as SVGAGI. CDR3 protein: CASSYQGLGYEQYF. The CDR3 DNA reads as TGTGCCAGCAGTTACCAGGGATTAGGCTACGAGCAGTACTTC.

The sample holds many counts of this clone. The chain carries TRBV15 and TRBJ2-2, with D hard to call. This CDR3 is built from 17 residues. Trimming pared 0 bases from V and 0 bases from J, leaving 11 bases between. Germline assignment: CDR1 LNHNV and CDR2 YYDKDF (reference sequence). The CDR3 region has the DNA TGTGCCACCAGCAGAGATAGGGCACCTACGAACACCGGGGAGCTGTTTTTT. It specifies CATSRDRAPTNTGELFF. Together with reference TRBV15 and TRBJ2-2, the CDR3 gives the full variable domain: DAMVIQNPRYQVTQFGKPVTLSCSQTLNHNVMYWYQQKSSQAPKLLFHYYDKDFNNEADTPDNFQSRRPNTSFCFLDIRSPGLGDTAMYLCATSRDRAPTNTGELFFGEGSRLTVL.

The V call is TRBV6-1, the J call TRBJ1-6; D is unresolved. The CDR3 sequence is 20 residues long. CDR1 is MNHNS and CDR2 is SASEGT in the germline V gene. The V end lost 4 bases, the J end lost 0 bases, and 22 bases lay between the germline ends. The CDR3 reads CASSGLRGNTPSSYNSPLHF. The CDR3, as DNA: TGTGCCAGCAGTGGACTGAGAGGGAATACGCCTAGCTCCTATAATTCACCCCTCCACTTT.

J is TRBJ2-1 and V is TRBV24-1; D is perhaps TRBD2 (5 bases). The length of the CDR3 is 16 residues. The germline CDR1 and CDR2 sequences are KGHDR and SFDVKD. The V gene lost 5 bases and the J gene lost 2 bases, with 15 bases spanning the gap. The CDR3 region is CATSGGLRGTYNEQFF. In nucleotides, the CDR3 is TGTGCCACCAGTGGAGGGCTGCGAGGGACCTACAATGAGCAGTTCTTC.

The chain employs TRBV18 and TRBJ1-6, with a possible D match to TRBD1 (5 bases). This CDR3 region has 14 residues. Germline CDR1 and CDR2: KGHSH and LQKENI. V was clipped by 4 bases and J by 8 bases, with 12 bases between them. For the CDR3, the DNA is TGTGCCAGCTCACAACTGAAAGGGGATTCACCCCTCCACTTT. It yields the protein CASSQLKGDSPLHF.

The chain uses TRBV5-8 and TRBJ2-5; no clear D. Germline values: CDR1 SGHTS, CDR2 YDEGEE. This CDR3 region has 11 residues. Trimming shortened V by 0 bases and J by 5 bases, and 2 bases separated the two germline ends. CDR3 residues: CASSLEETQYF. CDR3 sequence (DNA): TGTGCCAGCAGCTTGGAGGAGACCCAGTACTTC.

This clone showed up just once. This chain connects TRBV19 to TRBJ1-1; TRBD1 might be the D (6 bases). Germline loops: CDR1 LNHDA, CDR2 SQIVND (reference sequence). V lost 6 bases and J 4 bases, leaving 21 bases between the germline ends. This CDR3 region has 16 residues. This CDR3 is CASSTPSQGKGTEAFF. CDR3 DNA: TGTGCCAGTAGCACCCCATCGCAGGGGAAGGGCACTGAAGCTTTCTTT.

The CDR3 sequence is CASSGTGHTEAFF. The CDR3 coding sequence is TGTGCCAGCAGCGGGACAGGCCACACTGAAGCTTTCTTT. The J gene is TRBJ1-1, the V gene TRBV9, with 7 bases lining up with TRBD1. V trimming: 3 bases; J trimming: 3 bases; junction bases outside the gene matches: 2. Looked up from germline, CDR1 is SGDLS and CDR2 is YYNGEE. The CDR3 has 13 amino acids. The full variable domain, in which reference TRBV9 and TRBJ1-1 provide the parts outside the CDR3, is DSGVTQTPKHLITATGQRVTLRCSPRSGDLSVYWYQQSLDQGLQFLIQYYNGEERAKGNILERFSAQQFPDLHSELNLSSLELGDSALYFCASSGTGHTEAFFGQGTRLTVV.

The chain joins TRBV7-9 to TRBJ2-7, with 8 bases fitting TRBD1. Germline V gene sequence: CDR1 SEHNR, CDR2 FQNEAQ (reference sequence). J gave up 5 bases and V 3 bases, and 6 bases lay outside the gene matches. The CDR3 has 14 amino acids. The CDR3 protein is CASSFRQGTDEQYF. CDR3 coding DNA: TGTGCCAGCAGCTTCAGACAGGGGACCGACGAGCAGTACTTC.

The rearrangement joins TRBV5-6 to TRBJ1-2, with 8 positions matching TRBD1. J lost 3 bases, V lost 3 bases, and 1 base had no gene match. The V gene's germline CDR1 is SGHDT and CDR2 YYEEEE. This CDR3 comprises 13 residues. CDR3 sequence reads: CASSSQGDYGYTF. In nucleotides, the CDR3 is TGTGCCAGCAGCTCACAGGGGGACTATGGCTACACCTTC.

The chain combines TRBV6-1 with TRBJ2-1; the match to TRBD2 covers 8 bases. Trimming removed 7 bases from V and 0 bases from J; junction bases left unmatched: 5. The length of the CDR3 is 15 residues. Germline V CDR1 and CDR2: MNHNS, SASEGT. The CDR3, as DNA: TGTGCCAGCACCCCGCGGGGGGCCTCCTACAATGAGCAGTTCTTC. This encodes CASTPRGASYNEQFF.

This chain connects TRBV7-3 to TRBJ1-2, with TRBD1 identical over 9 bases. The length of the CDR3 is 13 residues. V lost 5 bases and J lost 8; bases outside the gene matches: 6. Germline CDR1 is SGHTA and CDR2 is FQGTGA. CDR3 amino acids: CASSTPGQGGYTF. The CDR3 nucleotides are TGTGCCAGCAGCACACCGGGACAGGGAGGCTACACCTTC.

The chain couples TRBV14 to TRBJ1-3; no clear D gene. From germline, CDR1 is SGHDN and CDR2 FVKESK. V lost 4 bases to trimming and J lost 0 bases, with 13 bases between them. The CDR3 is made up of 16 amino acids. The CDR3 region is CASSLKTANSGNTIYF. CDR3 sequence (DNA): TGTGCCAGCAGCCTCAAGACGGCCAACTCTGGAAACACCATATATTTT.

The table lists this clone with a few counts. The chain carries TRBV20-1 and TRBJ1-1; TRBD1 might be the D (6 bases). The germline V gene has CDR1 DFQATT and CDR2 SNEGSKA (reference sequence). This CDR3 has 11 residues. The V and J ends lost 6 bases and 13 bases respectively, with 18 bases between them. CDR3 sequence (DNA): TGCAGTGCCCCGGGGGGGGCCGGGGGTTTCTTT. Protein: CSAPGGAGGFF.

This chain uses TRBV2 with TRBJ1-5; D is uncertain. There are 14 residues in the CDR3. V was cut by 10 bases and J by 0 bases, with 13 bases left in between. The germline gives CDR1 SNHLY, CDR2 FYNNEI. CDR3 coding DNA: TGTGCCACCCAGGACGGAAATAGCAATCAGCCCCAGCATTTT. This codes for CATQDGNSNQPQHF.

CDR3 sequence reads: CASSEGIDFSGNTIYF. For the CDR3, the DNA is TGTGCCAGCAGTGAAGGCATAGACTTCTCTGGAAACACCATATATTTT. The rearrangement joins TRBV6-1 to TRBJ1-3; D is unresolved. The germline gives CDR1 MNHNS, CDR2 SASEGT. This CDR3 is 16 amino acids long. V was clipped by 1 base and J by 0 bases, with 10 bases between them.

The genes are TRBV24-1 and TRBJ2-2, with unresolved D. This CDR3 spans 15 amino acids. The germline V gene has CDR1 KGHDR and CDR2 SFDVKD. Between the trimmed V and J ends, which lost 7 bases and 2 bases, there was a span of 13 bases. CDR3 DNA sequence: TGTGCCACCAGCCCCCGGGCAGGAAACACCGGGGAGCTGTTTTTT. It is translated as CATSPRAGNTGELFF.

The V call is TRBV18, the J call TRBJ1-6; D is ambiguous. The CDR3 covers 14 residues. Trimming stripped 0 bases from V and 9 bases from J, with 9 bases between. Per the germline V gene, CDR1 is KGHSH and CDR2 is LQKENI. The DNA for the CDR3 is TGTGCCAGCTCACCACCGATGATGAGTTCACCCCTCCACTTT. Translation: CASSPPMMSSPLHF.

The J gene is TRBJ1-5, the V gene TRBV7-8; D might be TRBD1 (5 bases). The length of the CDR3 is 16 residues. Trimming took 3 bases from V and 2 from J, leaving 14 bases between them. Germline V gene lookup returns CDR1 SGHVS and CDR2 FQNEAQ. CDR3 nucleotides: TGTGCCAGCAGCTTGAAGAGGGACGCACGCAATCAGCCCCAGCATTTT. Its translation: CASSLKRDARNQPQHF.

The rearrangement joins TRBV15 to TRBJ2-3; 8 bases map to TRBD2. Germline CDR1 reads LNHNV; CDR2 reads YYDKDF (reference sequence). CDR3 length equals 14 residues. Trimming took 11 bases from V and 0 from J; bases not matched to a gene: 7. The CDR3 sequence is CAARRGVSTDTQYF. As DNA, the CDR3 is TGTGCCGCGAGGCGGGGGGTTAGCACAGATACGCAGTATTTT.

This chain links TRBV5-5 with TRBJ1-2, with unresolved D. The V end lost 0 bases, the J end lost 0 bases, and 9 bases lay between the germline ends. There are 15 residues in the CDR3. Germline V gene sequence: CDR1 SGHKS, CDR2 YYEKEE (reference sequence). The chain's CDR3 is CASSLEFGSNYGYTF. Written as DNA, the CDR3 is TGTGCCAGCAGCTTGGAATTTGGGTCTAACTATGGCTACACCTTC.

The V gene is TRBV2, the J gene TRBJ2-5; 11 bases map to TRBD2. CDR1 and CDR2 from the germline V gene are SNHLY and FYNNEI. The CDR3 runs 17 residues. V lost 3 bases to trimming and J lost 4 bases; unmatched junction nucleotides: 10. The CDR3 DNA follows: TGTGCCAGCAGTGAGGAGCTAGCGGGGGGTATGGGAGAGACCCAGTACTTC. Protein sequence: CASSEELAGGMGETQYF.

V and J are TRBV10-3 and TRBJ1-2, with D unresolved. This CDR3 spans 13 amino acids. Germline V gene sequence: CDR1 ENHRY, CDR2 SYGVKD. V lost 0 bases and J lost 7, with 9 bases in between. The CDR3 nucleotides read TGTGCCATCAGTGAGTCCTGGGGAAGTGGCTACACCTTC. It encodes CAISESWGSGYTF.

The chain is built from TRBV24-1 and TRBJ2-3; possible D gene TRBD2, 5 bases. V lost 3 bases to trimming and J lost 0 bases, with 12 bases between them. The CDR3 consists of 16 residues. The germline V gene has CDR1 KGHDR and CDR2 SFDVKD. DNA of the CDR3: TGTGCCACCAGTGATCCTCACCGGGAAAGCACAGATACGCAGTATTTT. Protein product: CATSDPHRESTDTQYF.

The CDR3 loop reads CASSLVQGGSGNTIYF. CDR3 DNA: TGTGCCAGCAGCTTAGTGCAGGGCGGCTCTGGAAACACCATATATTTT. The V and J genes are TRBV7-6 and TRBJ1-3; tentatively, D is TRBD1 (5 bases). The germline V gene has CDR1 SGHVS and CDR2 FNYEAQ. V shed 1 base and J shed 0 bases, with 10 bases lying between them. The CDR3 is 16 amino acids.

This chain joins TRBV6-5 and TRBJ1-5; unclear D gene. From germline, CDR1 is MNHEY and CDR2 SVGAGI. Trimming pared 6 bases from V and 4 bases from J, leaving 16 bases between. CDR3 length: 15 residues. The CDR3: CASSALSGSNQPQHF. The CDR3 coding sequence is TGTGCCAGCAGCGCACTCTCCGGGTCGAATCAGCCCCAGCATTTT.

The V gene is TRBV6-2 or TRBV6-3, the J gene TRBJ1-1, with D uncertain. Germline assignment: CDR1 MNHEY and CDR2 SVGEGT. Trimming pared 4 bases from V and 3 bases from J, leaving 9 bases between. This CDR3 is 13 amino acids long. The CDR3 sequence is CASSFTAYTEAFF. CDR3 DNA sequence: TGTGCCAGCAGTTTTACGGCTTACACTGAAGCTTTCTTT.